What follows are 8 T cell receptor beta chains derived from one specimen sequenced in a study of human T cells and chemical hapten exposure. This sample's time point: patch test 2, 6 weeks after DPC sensitization. The treatment denotes: therapeutic diphenylcyclopropenone sensitization with weekly scalp DPC. TCRdb processed the RACE reads anew with MiXCR; each CDR3 protein has one entry. The data contain about 110,000 distinct CDR3 sequences, roughly a tenth of them singletons. The starting material was whole blood, obtained in connection with sensitization to the hapten diphenylcyclopropenone (DPC). All receptors come from a middle-aged woman with alopecia areata. Some clones in this sample may be carry-over from other donors' samples.

This clonotype was counted ten times or more. V usage is TRBV30 and J usage is TRBJ1-2; D gene unclear. Germline CDR1 GTSNPN, CDR2 SVGIG (reference sequence). CDR3 length: 12 amino acids. The V gene lost 0 bases and the J gene lost 8 bases, with 10 bases spanning the gap. The chain's CDR3 is CAWSVLEGGYTF. CDR3 sequence (DNA): TGTGCCTGGAGTGTACTGGAGGGAGGCTACACCTTC.

This clonotype appeared many times. The chain couples TRBV5-1 to TRBJ2-1, with 7 bases fitting TRBD2. With V trimmed by 7 bases and J by 6 bases, 7 bases remained unmatched. CDR1 and CDR2 (germline): SGHRS, YFSETQ. The CDR3 is 13 amino acids. The CDR3 DNA follows: TGCGCCAGCCTGAGCGGGGTTGGCAATGAGCAGTTCTTC. Translation gives CASLSGVGNEQFF.

Details on this clonotype: One end of the junction varies from germline; a read error may be responsible. This rearrangement joins TRBV12-3 or TRBV12-4 to TRBJ2-3; perhaps TRBD1 as D (6 bases). The CDR3 contains 14 residues. This chain's CDR3 is CASSLGASTVTQYF. In DNA, the CDR3 is TGTGCCAGCAGCCTGGGGGCAAGCACAGTTACGCAGTATTTT.

The sample holds many counts of this clonotype. The rearrangement links TRBV11-2 to TRBJ2-5, with D tentatively TRBD2 (6 bases). The V end was cut by 3 bases, the J end by 5 bases, with 10 bases between. This CDR3 is 13 amino acids long. The germline CDR1 and CDR2 sequences are SGHAT and FQNNGV. For the CDR3, the DNA is TGTGCCAGCAGCTTGGCGGGATTGGAGACCCAGTACTTC. This translates into CASSLAGLETQYF.

The table lists this clonotype with many counts. The gene calls are TRBV10-1 and TRBJ2-5; a possible D gene is TRBD1 (6 bases). CDR3 length: 15 amino acids. Germline V gene sequence: CDR1 WNHNN, CDR2 SYGVQD (reference sequence). Trimming removed 3 bases at V and 5 bases at J, with 16 bases between. The CDR3 DNA reads TGCGCCAGCAGTGACGCCCAGGGGATCGGGGAGACCCAGTACTTC. Its protein is CASSDAQGIGETQYF.

The chain couples TRBV12-3 or TRBV12-4 to TRBJ2-3; no clear D. Trimming stripped 5 bases from V and 3 bases from J, with 6 bases between. The CDR3 runs to 12 residues. CDR3 sequence reads: CASSLLTDTQYF. The CDR3 bases are TGTGCCAGCAGTCTTCTTACAGATACGCAGTATTTT.

This chain connects TRBV5-4 to TRBJ2-7; D is unresolved. Germline V gene data show CDR1 as SGHNT and CDR2 as YYREEE (reference sequence). CDR3 length: 13 residues. The V gene lost 1 base and the J gene lost 5 bases, with 10 bases spanning the gap. This CDR3 reads CASSLRPYHEQYF. CDR3 bases: TGTGCCAGCAGCTTGCGCCCCTACCACGAGCAGTACTTC.

This chain uses TRBV7-2 with TRBJ2-3; 7 nucleotides line up with TRBD1. The CDR3 runs to 15 residues. Germline CDR1 SGHTA, CDR2 FQGNSA. J lost 11 bases, V lost 3 bases, and 14 bases had no gene match. This CDR3 reads CASSLTGTNVVMQYF. In DNA, the CDR3 is TGTGCCAGCAGCTTGACAGGGACGAATGTTGTTATGCAGTATTTT.